Here is one T cell receptor beta chain with its context. Per germline, CDR1 SGHTA and CDR2 FQGNSA. The CDR3 is 16 residues long. The V and J ends lost 5 bases and 6 bases, in that order; junction bases with no gene match: 10. Methods used by the authors: Amplification of reference gene primers provided the estimated nucleated cell counts. Profiling relied on immunoSEQ multiplex PCR, and the TCRdb table lists in-frame clones only, not all of them. V and J calls and clone size are those listed in that table; D and trimming were worked out from the DNA. Counted here are some 100,000 clones, 85% to 90% occurring once; the ten biggest clones make up 4.5% to 5.5%. The entry originates in a study of blood T cell repertoires in COVID-19. Overall study: Both acute and convalescent COVID-19 samples were obtained from the United States, Italy and Spain.

This sequence originates from a woman older than 75 with active COVID-19. Sample: peripheral blood. The chain recombines TRBV7-2 with TRBJ2-1; 10 bases match TRBD2. CDR3 sequence: CASSLLLAGAGNEQFF. CDR3 DNA: TGTGCCAGCAGCCTTCTCCTAGCGGGAGCAGGCAATGAGCAGTTCTTC.